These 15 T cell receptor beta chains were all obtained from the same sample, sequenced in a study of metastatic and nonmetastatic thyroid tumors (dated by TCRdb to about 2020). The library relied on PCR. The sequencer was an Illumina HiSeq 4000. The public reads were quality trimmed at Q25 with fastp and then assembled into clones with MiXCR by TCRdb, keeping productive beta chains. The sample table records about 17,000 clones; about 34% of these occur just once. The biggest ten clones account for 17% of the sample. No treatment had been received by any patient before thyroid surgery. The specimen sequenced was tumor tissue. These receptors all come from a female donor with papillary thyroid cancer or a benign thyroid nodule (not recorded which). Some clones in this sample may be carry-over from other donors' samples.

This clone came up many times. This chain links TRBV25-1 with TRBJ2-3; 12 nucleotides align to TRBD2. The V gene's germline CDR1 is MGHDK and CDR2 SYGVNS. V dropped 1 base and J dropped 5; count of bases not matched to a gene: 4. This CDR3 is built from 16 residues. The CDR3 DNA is TGTGCCAGCAGTGAATTTTTGACTAGCGGGAGAGATACGCAGTATTTT. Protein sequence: CASSEFLTSGRDTQYF.

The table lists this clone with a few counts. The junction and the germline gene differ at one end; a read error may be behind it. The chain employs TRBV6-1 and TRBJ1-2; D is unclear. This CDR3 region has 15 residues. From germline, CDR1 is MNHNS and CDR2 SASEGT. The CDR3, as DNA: TGTGCCAGCAGTGAATCCGCTCACGACTCCTATGGCCACACCTTC. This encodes CASSESAHDSYGHTF.

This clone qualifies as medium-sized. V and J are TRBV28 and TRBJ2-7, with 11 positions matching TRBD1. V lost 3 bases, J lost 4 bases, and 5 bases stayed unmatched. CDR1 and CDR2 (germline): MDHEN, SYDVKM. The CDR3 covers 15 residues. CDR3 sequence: CASSFTGTGGYEQYF. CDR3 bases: TGTGCCAGCAGTTTCACCGGGACAGGGGGATACGAGCAGTACTTC.

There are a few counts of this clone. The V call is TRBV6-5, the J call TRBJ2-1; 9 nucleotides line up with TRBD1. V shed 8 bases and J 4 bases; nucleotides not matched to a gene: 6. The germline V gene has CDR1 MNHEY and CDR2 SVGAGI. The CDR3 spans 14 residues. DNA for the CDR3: TGTGCCAGCGGCGCGGGACAGGGATACAATGAGCAGTTCTTC. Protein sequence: CASGAGQGYNEQFF.

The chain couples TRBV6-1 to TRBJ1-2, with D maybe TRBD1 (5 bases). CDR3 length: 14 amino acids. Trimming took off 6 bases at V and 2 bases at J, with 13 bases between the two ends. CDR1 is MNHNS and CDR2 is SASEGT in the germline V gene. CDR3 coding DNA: TGTGCCAGCAGCTCGACCCGGGGGAACTATGGCTACACCTTC. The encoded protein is CASSSTRGNYGYTF.

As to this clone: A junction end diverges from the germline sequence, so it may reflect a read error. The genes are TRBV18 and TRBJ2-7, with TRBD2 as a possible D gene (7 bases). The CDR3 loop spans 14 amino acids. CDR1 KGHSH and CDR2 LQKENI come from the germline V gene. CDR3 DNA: TGTGCCAGCTCACCCAGCGGGGACACCTCCGAGCAGAACTTC. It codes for CASSPSGDTSEQNF. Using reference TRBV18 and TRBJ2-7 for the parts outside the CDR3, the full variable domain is NAGVMQNPRHLVRRRGQEARLRCSPMKGHSHVYWYRQLPEEGLKFMVYLQKENIIDESGMPKERFSAEFPKEGPSILRIQQVVRGDSAAYFCASSPSGDTSEQNFGPGTRLTVT.

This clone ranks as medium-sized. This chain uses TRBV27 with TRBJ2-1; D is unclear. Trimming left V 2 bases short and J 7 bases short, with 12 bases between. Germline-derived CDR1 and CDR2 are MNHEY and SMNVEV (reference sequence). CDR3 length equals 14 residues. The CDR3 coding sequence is TGTGCCAGCAGTTTAGATCCACGACGGAATGAGCAGTTCTTC. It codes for CASSLDPRRNEQFF.

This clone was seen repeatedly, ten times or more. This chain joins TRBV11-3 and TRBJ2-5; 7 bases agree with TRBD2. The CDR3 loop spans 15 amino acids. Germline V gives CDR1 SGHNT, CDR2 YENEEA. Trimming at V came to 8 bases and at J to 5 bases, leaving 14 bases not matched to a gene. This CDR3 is CASRKRTSSQETQYF. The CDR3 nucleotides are TGTGCCAGCCGGAAAAGGACTAGTTCCCAGGAGACCCAGTACTTC.

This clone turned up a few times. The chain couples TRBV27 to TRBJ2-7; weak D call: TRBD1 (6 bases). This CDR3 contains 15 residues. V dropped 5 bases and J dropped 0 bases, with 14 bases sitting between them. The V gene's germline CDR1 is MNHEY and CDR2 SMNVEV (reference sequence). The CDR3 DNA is TGTGCCAGCAGTCCCCGACAGGACAGCTCCTACGAGCAGTACTTC. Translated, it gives CASSPRQDSSYEQYF.

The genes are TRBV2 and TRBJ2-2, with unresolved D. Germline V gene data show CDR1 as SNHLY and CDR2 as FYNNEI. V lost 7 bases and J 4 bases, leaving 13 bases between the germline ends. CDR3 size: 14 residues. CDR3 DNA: TGTGCCAGCAAAGAAAACGGACCCACCGGGGAGCTGTTTTTT. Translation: CASKENGPTGELFF.

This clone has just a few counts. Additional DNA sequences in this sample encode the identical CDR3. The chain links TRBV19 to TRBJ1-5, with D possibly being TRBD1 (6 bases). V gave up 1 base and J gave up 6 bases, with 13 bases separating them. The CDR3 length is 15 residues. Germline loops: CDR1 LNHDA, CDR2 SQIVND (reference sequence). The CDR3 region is CASSIGPGDGQPQHF. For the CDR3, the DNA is TGTGCCAGTAGTATAGGGCCAGGGGATGGTCAGCCCCAGCATTTT.

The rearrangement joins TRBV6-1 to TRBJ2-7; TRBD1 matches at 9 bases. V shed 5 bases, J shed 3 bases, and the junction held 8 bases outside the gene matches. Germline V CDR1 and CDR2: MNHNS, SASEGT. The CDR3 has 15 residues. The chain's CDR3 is CASSSAGTGLYEQYF. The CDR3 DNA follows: TGTGCCAGCAGTTCCGCCGGGACAGGGCTCTACGAGCAGTACTTC.

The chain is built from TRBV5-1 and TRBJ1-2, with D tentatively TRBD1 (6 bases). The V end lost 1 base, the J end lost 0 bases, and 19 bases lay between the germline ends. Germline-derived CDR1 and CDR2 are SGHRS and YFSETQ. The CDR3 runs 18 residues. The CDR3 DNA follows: TGCGCCAGCAGCTTGACCACAGGGATCGACATAGCTAACTATGGCTACACCTTC. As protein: CASSLTTGIDIANYGYTF. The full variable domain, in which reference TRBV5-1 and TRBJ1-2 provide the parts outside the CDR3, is KAGVTQTPRYLIKTRGQQVTLSCSPISGHRSVSWYQQTPGQGLQFLFEYFSETQRNKGNFPGRFSGRQFSNSRSEMNVSTLELGDSALYLCASSLTTGIDIANYGYTFGSGTRLTVV.

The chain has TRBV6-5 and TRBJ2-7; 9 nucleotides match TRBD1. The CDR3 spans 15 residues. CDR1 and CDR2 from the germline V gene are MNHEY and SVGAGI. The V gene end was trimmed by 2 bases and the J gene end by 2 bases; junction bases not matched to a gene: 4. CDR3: CASSYGQGWAYEQYF. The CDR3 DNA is TGTGCCAGCAGTTACGGACAGGGGTGGGCCTACGAGCAGTACTTC.

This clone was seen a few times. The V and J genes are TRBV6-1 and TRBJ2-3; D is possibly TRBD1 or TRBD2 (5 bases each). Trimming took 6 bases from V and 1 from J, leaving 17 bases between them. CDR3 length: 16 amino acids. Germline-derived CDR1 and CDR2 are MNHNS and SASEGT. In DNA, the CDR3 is TGTGCCAGCAGCCCATCGGCCATGGGGGGCACAGATACGCAGTATTTT. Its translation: CASSPSAMGGTDTQYF.